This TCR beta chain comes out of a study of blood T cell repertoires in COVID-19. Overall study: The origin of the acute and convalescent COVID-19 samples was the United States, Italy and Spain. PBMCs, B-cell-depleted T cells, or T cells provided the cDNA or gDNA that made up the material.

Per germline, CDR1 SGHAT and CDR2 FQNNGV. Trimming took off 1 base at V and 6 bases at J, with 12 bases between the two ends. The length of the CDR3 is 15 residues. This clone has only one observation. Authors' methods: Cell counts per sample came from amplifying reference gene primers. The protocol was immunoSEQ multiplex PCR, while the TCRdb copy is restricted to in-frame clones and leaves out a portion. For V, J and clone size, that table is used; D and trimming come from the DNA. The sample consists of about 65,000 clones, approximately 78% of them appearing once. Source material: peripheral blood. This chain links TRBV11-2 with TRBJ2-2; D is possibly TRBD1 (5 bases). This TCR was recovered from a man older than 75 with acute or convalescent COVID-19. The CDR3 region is CASSLVLGRSGELFF. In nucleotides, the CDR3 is TGTGCCAGCAGCTTAGTGCTGGGGCGGTCCGGGGAGCTGTTTTTT. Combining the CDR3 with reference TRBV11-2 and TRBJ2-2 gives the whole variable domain EAGVAQSPRYKIIEKRQSVAFWCNPISGHATLYWYQQILGQGPKLLIQFQNNGVVDDSQLPKDRFSAERLKGVDSTLKIQPAKLEDSAVYLCASSLVLGRSGELFFGEGSRLTVL.